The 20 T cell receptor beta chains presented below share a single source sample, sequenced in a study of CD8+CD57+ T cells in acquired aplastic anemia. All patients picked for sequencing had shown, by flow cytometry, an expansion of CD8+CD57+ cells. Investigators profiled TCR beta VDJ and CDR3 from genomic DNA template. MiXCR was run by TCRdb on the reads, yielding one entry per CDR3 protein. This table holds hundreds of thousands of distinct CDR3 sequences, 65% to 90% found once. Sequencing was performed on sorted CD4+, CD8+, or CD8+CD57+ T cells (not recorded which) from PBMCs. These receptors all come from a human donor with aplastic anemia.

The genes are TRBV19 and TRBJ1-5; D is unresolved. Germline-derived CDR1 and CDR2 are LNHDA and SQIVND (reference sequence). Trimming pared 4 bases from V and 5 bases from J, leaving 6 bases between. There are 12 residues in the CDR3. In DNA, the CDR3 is TGTGCCAGTAGTAGGATGGATCAGCCCCAGCATTTT. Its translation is CASSRMDQPQHF.

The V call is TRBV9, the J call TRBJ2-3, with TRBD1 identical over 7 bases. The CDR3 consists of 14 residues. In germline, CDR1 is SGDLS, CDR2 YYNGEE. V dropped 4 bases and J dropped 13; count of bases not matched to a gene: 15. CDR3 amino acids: CASSIGDSSYNEYF. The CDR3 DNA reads TGTGCCAGCAGCATAGGGGACAGTTCCTACAATGAGTATTTT.

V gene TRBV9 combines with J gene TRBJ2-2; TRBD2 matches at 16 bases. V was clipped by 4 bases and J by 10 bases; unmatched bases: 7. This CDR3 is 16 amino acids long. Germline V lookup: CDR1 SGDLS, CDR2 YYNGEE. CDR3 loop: CASSQGLAGGPEELFF. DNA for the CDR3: TGTGCCAGCAGCCAGGGACTAGCGGGGGGGCCGGAGGAGCTGTTTTTT.

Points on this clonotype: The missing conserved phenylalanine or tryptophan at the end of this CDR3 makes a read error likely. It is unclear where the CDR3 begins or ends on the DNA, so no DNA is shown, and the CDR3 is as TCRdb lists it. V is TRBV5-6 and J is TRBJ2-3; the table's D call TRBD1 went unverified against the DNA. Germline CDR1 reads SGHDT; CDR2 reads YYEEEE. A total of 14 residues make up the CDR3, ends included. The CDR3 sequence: CASSLARDGHVYYY.

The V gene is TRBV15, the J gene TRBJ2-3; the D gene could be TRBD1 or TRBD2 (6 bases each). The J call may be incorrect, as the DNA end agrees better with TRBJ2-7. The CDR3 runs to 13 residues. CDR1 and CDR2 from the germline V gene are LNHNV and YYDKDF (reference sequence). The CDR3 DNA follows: TGTGCCAGCGGCGACGGGGGCAAATATAAGCAGTACTTC. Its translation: CASGDGGKYKQYF.

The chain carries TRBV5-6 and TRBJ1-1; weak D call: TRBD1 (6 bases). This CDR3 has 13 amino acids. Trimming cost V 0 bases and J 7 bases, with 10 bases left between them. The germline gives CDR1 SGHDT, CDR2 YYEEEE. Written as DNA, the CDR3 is TGTGCCAGCAGCTTGGAGAGGGGGAGTGAAGCTTTCTTT. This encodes CASSLERGSEAFF.

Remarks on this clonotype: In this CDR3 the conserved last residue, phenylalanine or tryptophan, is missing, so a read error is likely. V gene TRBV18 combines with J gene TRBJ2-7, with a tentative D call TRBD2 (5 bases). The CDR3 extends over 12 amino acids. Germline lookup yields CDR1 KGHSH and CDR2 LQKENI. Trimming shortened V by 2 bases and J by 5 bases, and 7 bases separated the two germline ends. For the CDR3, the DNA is TGTGCCAGCTCACCAGAGGGCAACGAGCAGTACCTC. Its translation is CASSPEGNEQYL.

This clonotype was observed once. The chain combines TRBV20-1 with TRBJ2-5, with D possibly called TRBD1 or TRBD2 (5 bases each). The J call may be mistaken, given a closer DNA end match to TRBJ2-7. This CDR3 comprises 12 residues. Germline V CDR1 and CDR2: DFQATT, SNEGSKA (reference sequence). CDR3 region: CSAEGPNYEQYF. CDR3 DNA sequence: TGCAGTGCTGAGGGGCCTAATTACGAGCAGTACTTC.

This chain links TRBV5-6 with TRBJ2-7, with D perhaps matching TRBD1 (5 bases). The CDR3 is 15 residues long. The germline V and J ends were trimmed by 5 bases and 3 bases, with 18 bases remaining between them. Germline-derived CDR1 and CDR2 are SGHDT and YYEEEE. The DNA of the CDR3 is TGTGCCAGCAGTTTGCTAGGGGCCCTACTCTACGAGCAGTACTTC. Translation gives CASSLLGALLYEQYF.

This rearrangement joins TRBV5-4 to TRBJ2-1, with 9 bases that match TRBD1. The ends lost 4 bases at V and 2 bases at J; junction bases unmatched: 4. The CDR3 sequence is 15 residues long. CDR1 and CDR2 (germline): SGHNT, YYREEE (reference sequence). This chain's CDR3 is CASSMGQGAYNEQFF. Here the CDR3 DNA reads TGTGCCAGCAGCATGGGACAGGGAGCCTACAATGAGCAGTTCTTC.

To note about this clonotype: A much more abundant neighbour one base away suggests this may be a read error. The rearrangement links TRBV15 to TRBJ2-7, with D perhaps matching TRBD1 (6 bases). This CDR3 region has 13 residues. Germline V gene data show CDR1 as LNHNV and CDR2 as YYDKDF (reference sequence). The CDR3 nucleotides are TGTACCACCAGCAGGGGCCTAGCCTACGAGCAGTACTTC. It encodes CTTSRGLAYEQYF. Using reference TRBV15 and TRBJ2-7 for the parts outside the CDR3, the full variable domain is DAMVIQNPRYQVTQFGKPVTLSCSQTLNHNVMYWYQQKSSQAPKLLFHYYDKDFNNEADTPDNFQSRRPNTSFCFLDIRSPGLGDTAMYLCTTSRGLAYEQYFGPGTRLTVT.

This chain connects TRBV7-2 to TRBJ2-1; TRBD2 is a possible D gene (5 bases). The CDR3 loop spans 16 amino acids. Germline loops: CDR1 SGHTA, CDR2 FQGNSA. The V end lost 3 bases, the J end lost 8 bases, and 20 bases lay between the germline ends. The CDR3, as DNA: TGTGCCAGCAGCTTTCAAAGCAGCGGCGGTAGCGATGAGCAGTTCTTC. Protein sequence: CASSFQSSGGSDEQFF.

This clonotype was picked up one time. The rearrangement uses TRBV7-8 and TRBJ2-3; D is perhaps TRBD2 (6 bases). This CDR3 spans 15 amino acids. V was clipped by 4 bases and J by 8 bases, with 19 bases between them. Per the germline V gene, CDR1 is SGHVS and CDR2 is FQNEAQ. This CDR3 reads CASSSVGGIETTQYF. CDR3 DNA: TGTGCCAGCAGCTCCGTTGGAGGGATCGAGACTACGCAGTATTTT.

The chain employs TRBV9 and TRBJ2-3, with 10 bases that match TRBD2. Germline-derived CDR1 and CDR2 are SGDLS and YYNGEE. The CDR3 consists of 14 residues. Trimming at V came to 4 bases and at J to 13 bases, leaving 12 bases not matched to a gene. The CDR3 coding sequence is TGTGCCAGCAGCTTAGCGGGAGGTAGCGCTGATAAGTATTTT. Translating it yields CASSLAGGSADKYF.

CDR3 residues: CASSLSSQGDPEQYF. The CDR3 DNA reads TGTGCCAGCAGTTTGTCGAGCCAAGGGGACCCCGAGCAGTACTTC. This chain joins TRBV19 and TRBJ2-7, with D possibly being TRBD1 or TRBD2 (5 bases each). V was clipped by 9 bases and J by 6 bases, with 24 bases between them. The CDR3 totals 15 residues. In germline, CDR1 is LNHDA, CDR2 SQIVND (reference sequence).

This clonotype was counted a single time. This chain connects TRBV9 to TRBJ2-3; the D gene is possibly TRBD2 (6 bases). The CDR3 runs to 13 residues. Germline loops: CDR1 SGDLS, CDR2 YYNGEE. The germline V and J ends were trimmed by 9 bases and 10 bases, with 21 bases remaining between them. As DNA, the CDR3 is TGTGCCATCGGGAACGGGGGTACAGAGGCGCAGTATTTT. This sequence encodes CAIGNGGTEAQYF.

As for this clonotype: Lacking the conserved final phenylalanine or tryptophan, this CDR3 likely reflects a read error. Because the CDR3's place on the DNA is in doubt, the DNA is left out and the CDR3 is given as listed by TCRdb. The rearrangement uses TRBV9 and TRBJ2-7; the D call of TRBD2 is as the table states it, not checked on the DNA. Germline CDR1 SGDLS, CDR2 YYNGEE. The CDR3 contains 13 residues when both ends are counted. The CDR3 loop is CASSPWTSGGNEL.

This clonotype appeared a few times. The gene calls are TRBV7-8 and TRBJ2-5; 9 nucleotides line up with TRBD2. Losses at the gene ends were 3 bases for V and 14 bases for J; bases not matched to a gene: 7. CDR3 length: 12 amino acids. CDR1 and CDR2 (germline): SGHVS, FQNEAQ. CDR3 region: CASSLAGGTDYF. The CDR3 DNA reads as TGTGCCAGCAGCTTGGCGGGGGGGACCGATTACTTC. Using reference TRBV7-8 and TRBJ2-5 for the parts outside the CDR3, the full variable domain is GAGVSQSPRYKVAKRGQDVALRCDPISGHVSLFWYQQALGQGPEFLTYFQNEAQLDKSGLPSDRFFAERPEGSVSTLKIQRTQQEDSAVYLCASSLAGGTDYFGPGTRLLVL.

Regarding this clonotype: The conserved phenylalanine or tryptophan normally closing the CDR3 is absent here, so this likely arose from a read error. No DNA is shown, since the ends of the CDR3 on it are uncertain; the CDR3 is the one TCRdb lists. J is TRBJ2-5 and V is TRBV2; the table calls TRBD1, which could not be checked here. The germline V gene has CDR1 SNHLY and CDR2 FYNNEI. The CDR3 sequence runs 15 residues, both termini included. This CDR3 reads CASRSAGTSAETYGP.

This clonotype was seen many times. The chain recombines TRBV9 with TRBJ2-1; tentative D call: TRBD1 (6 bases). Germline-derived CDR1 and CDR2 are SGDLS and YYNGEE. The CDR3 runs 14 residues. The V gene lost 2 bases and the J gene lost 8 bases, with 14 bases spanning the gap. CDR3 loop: CASSVGAEGHEQFF. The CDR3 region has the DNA TGTGCCAGCAGCGTGGGGGCCGAAGGCCATGAGCAGTTCTTC. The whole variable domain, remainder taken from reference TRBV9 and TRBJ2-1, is DSGVTQTPKHLITATGQRVTLRCSPRSGDLSVYWYQQSLDQGLQFLIQYYNGEERAKGNILERFSAQQFPDLHSELNLSSLELGDSALYFCASSVGAEGHEQFFGPGTRLTVL.